The 24 T cell receptor beta chains reported below all come from one sample, sequenced in a study of blood T cell repertoires in COVID-19. Libraries were prepared by immunoSEQ multiplex PCR; TCRdb keeps only in-frame clonotypes and omits some of them. The sample lists over 150,000 clones; around three quarters were seen once. Source material: peripheral blood. The receptor set was obtained from an older man with acute or convalescent COVID-19.

CDR3 sequence reads: CASSIQGMGEQFF. The CDR3 DNA reads as TGTGCCAGCAGTATACAGGGCATGGGAGAGCAGTTCTTC. This chain connects TRBV6-5 to TRBJ2-1; TRBD1 is a possible D gene (6 bases). Germline V gene lookup returns CDR1 MNHEY and CDR2 SVGAGI. The CDR3 is 13 amino acids. With 5 bases removed from V and 10 bases from J, the gap between germline ends came to 15 bases.

J is TRBJ1-6 and V is TRBV7-9; D might be TRBD1 (6 bases). CDR3 length: 16 residues. Germline assignment: CDR1 SEHNR and CDR2 FQNEAQ (reference sequence). V lost 0 bases and J lost 8, with 14 bases in between. CDR3 residues: CASSLALRGPDSPLHF. The CDR3 nucleotides are TGTGCCAGCAGCTTAGCGTTGCGGGGGCCCGATTCACCCCTCCACTTT.

The chain combines TRBV27 with TRBJ1-4, with 7 nucleotides matching TRBD1. Trimming at V came to 2 bases and at J to 7 bases, leaving 4 bases not matched to a gene. The CDR3 runs to 14 residues. Germline-derived CDR1 and CDR2 are MNHEY and SMNVEV (reference sequence). CDR3 in DNA: TGTGCCAGCAGTTTAAGGGGGCAGGGTGAAAAACTGTTTTTT. This codes for CASSLRGQGEKLFF.

The gene calls are TRBV5-4 and TRBJ2-2; a weak D match, TRBD2 (6 bases). The CDR3 is 17 residues long. V lost 5 bases and J 0 bases, leaving 17 bases between the germline ends. Germline loops: CDR1 SGHNT, CDR2 YYREEE (reference sequence). For the CDR3, the DNA is TGTGCCAGCAGTTCACCCCTGGGGAGGACGAACACCGGGGAGCTGTTTTTT. It encodes CASSSPLGRTNTGELFF.

CDR3 sequence: CASSFSDSYYEQYF. In nucleotides, the CDR3 is TGCGCCAGCAGCTTTAGTGACAGTTACTACGAGCAGTACTTC. V usage is TRBV5-1 and J usage is TRBJ2-7; a possible D gene is TRBD1 (5 bases). V was pared by 2 bases and J by 3 bases, with 12 bases between. This CDR3 is built from 14 residues. CDR1 is SGHRS and CDR2 is YFSETQ in the germline V gene.

V and J are TRBV19 and TRBJ2-1; 10 positions agree with TRBD1. The ends lost 6 bases at V and 1 base at J; junction bases unmatched: 6. This CDR3 is 16 amino acids long. CDR1 is LNHDA and CDR2 is SQIVND in the germline V gene (reference sequence). CDR3 in amino acids: CASRPPGQGSYNEQFF. The CDR3 nucleotides read TGTGCCAGTAGACCTCCGGGACAGGGGTCCTACAATGAGCAGTTCTTC.

The J gene is TRBJ2-1, the V gene TRBV11-2, with 11 bases fitting TRBD1. Germline V gene data show CDR1 as SGHAT and CDR2 as FQNNGV. The J segment lost 7 bases and the V segment lost 4 bases, leaving 6 bases of the junction unmatched. This CDR3 contains 15 residues. The chain's CDR3 is CASSSGQGARNEQFF. The CDR3 DNA reads TGTGCCAGCAGCTCAGGACAGGGGGCGCGAAATGAGCAGTTCTTC.

V is TRBV27 and J is TRBJ2-5; 10 bases agree with TRBD2. The germline V gene encodes CDR1 MNHEY and CDR2 SMNVEV (reference sequence). The V segment lost 5 bases and the J segment 9 bases; nucleotides outside the gene matches: 21. The CDR3 has 18 amino acids. CDR3 DNA: TGTGCCAGCAGTCTCCCGGGGCAGCGGGGGGGTATTAGGGGTGCCCAGTACTTC. Translation gives CASSLPGQRGGIRGAQYF.

This chain joins TRBV10-3 and TRBJ1-2; possible D gene TRBD1, 6 bases. This CDR3 is built from 13 residues. Trimming took 5 bases from V and 6 from J, leaving 13 bases between them. Germline V gives CDR1 ENHRY, CDR2 SYGVKD. The CDR3 DNA reads as TGTGCCATCAGTATAGTACAGGGAGATGGCTACACCTTC. Its translation is CAISIVQGDGYTF.

The chain carries TRBV7-8 and TRBJ2-7; 8 bases are a match to TRBD2. Germline V gives CDR1 SGHVS, CDR2 FQNEAQ. The CDR3 covers 16 residues. The V and J ends lost 1 base and 4 bases, in that order; junction bases with no gene match: 9. The CDR3 protein is CASSLVTAGALYEQYF. The CDR3 nucleotides are TGTGCCAGCAGCTTAGTGACAGCGGGGGCCTTGTACGAGCAGTACTTC.

This sequence joins TRBV4-1 and TRBJ2-2; no definite D call. Trimming shortened V by 2 bases and J by 1 base, and 5 bases separated the two germline ends. The CDR3 sequence is 14 residues long. CDR1 and CDR2 (germline): MGHRA, YSYEKL. CDR3 protein: CASSQFLNTGELFF. CDR3 bases: TGCGCCAGCAGCCAATTTCTGAACACCGGGGAGCTGTTTTTT.

The J gene is TRBJ1-5, the V gene TRBV6-2 or TRBV6-3; a possible D gene is TRBD1 (5 bases). CDR1 and CDR2 from the germline V gene are MNHEY and SVGEGT. V was clipped by 6 bases and J by 3 bases, with 18 bases between them. There are 16 residues in the CDR3. CDR3 in amino acids: CASSVAGGEVNQPQHF. The DNA for the CDR3 is TGTGCCAGCAGCGTCGCCGGGGGGGAGGTCAATCAGCCCCAGCATTTT.

The chain links TRBV27 to TRBJ2-7; TRBD1 might be the D (6 bases). This CDR3 comprises 17 residues. The germline V and J ends were trimmed by 0 bases and 6 bases, with 21 bases remaining between them. Germline lookup yields CDR1 MNHEY and CDR2 SMNVEV (reference sequence). DNA of the CDR3: TGTGCCAGCAGTTTATCGCGGTCCGGGACACCAGCCACCGAGCAGTACTTC. Amino acid sequence: CASSLSRSGTPATEQYF.

The gene calls are TRBV5-1 and TRBJ2-3; D may be TRBD2 (5 bases). V lost 4 bases, J lost 0 bases, and 15 bases lay in between. Germline V gene sequence: CDR1 SGHRS, CDR2 YFSETQ. This CDR3 spans 16 amino acids. Written as DNA, the CDR3 is TGCGCCAGCAGCGCTGGACTTACTACTAGCACAGATACGCAGTATTTT. It encodes CASSAGLTTSTDTQYF.

This clone has just one count. V and J are TRBV6-5 and TRBJ1-1, with TRBD1 matching over 7 bases. The germline gives CDR1 MNHEY, CDR2 SVGAGI. V shed 6 bases, J shed 2 bases, and the junction held 9 bases outside the gene matches. The CDR3 runs to 15 residues. CDR3 sequence (DNA): TGTGCCAGCAGGAGGATGAAGGGGGCTAACACTGAAGCTTTCTTT. This encodes CASRRMKGANTEAFF.

The chain employs TRBV18 and TRBJ1-1; TRBD1 matches at 7 bases. CDR3 length: 16 residues. J lost 1 base, V lost 6 bases, and 11 bases had no gene match. Germline V CDR1 and CDR2: KGHSH, LQKENI. CDR3 nucleotide sequence: TGTGCCAGCTCTCACCCCGAGAGGGGGCGGAACACTGAAGCTTTCTTT. Encoded protein: CASSHPERGRNTEAFF.

The rearrangement links TRBV5-1 to TRBJ2-1, with D possibly being TRBD2 (6 bases). Trimming shortened V by 4 bases and J by 4 bases, and 15 bases separated the two germline ends. Germline values: CDR1 SGHRS, CDR2 YFSETQ. There are 15 residues in the CDR3. The CDR3 spells CASSQEGLGYNEQFF. The CDR3 DNA is TGCGCCAGCAGCCAGGAGGGACTGGGGTACAATGAGCAGTTCTTC.

This chain connects TRBV7-3 to TRBJ2-1; 7 bases match TRBD2. CDR1 and CDR2 (germline): SGHTA, FQGTGA. Trimming took 5 bases from V and 4 from J; bases not matched to a gene: 2. The CDR3 is 13 residues long. The CDR3 loop is CASSTGGYNEQFF. Written as DNA, the CDR3 is TGTGCCAGCAGCACGGGGGGTTACAATGAGCAGTTCTTC.

This clone has only a few counts. This chain links TRBV15 with TRBJ2-5; TRBD2 agrees at 11 bases. Germline V gene lookup returns CDR1 LNHNV and CDR2 YYDKDF (reference sequence). J lost 5 bases, V lost 4 bases, and 9 bases had no gene match. CDR3 length: 16 residues. This CDR3 reads CATSTFSGGARETQYF. As DNA, the CDR3 is TGTGCCACCAGCACCTTTAGCGGGGGGGCCCGGGAGACCCAGTACTTC.

This clone has a single count. The rearrangement uses TRBV2 and TRBJ2-3, with TRBD2 matching 8 bases. From germline, CDR1 is SNHLY and CDR2 FYNNEI. The CDR3 consists of 14 residues. Trimming at V came to 6 bases and at J to 3 bases, leaving 5 bases not matched to a gene. The CDR3 sequence is CASRDGGATDTQYF. In nucleotides, the CDR3 is TGTGCCAGCAGAGACGGGGGGGCGACAGATACGCAGTATTTT. Using reference TRBV2 and TRBJ2-3 for the parts outside the CDR3, the full variable domain is EPEVTQTPSHQVTQMGQEVILRCVPISNHLYFYWYRQILGQKVEFLVSFYNNEISEKSEIFDDQFSVERPDGSNFTLKIRSTKLEDSAMYFCASRDGGATDTQYFGPGTRLTVL.

The rearrangement joins TRBV9 to TRBJ2-3, with D perhaps matching TRBD1 (7 bases). The germline gives CDR1 SGDLS, CDR2 YYNGEE. The V and J ends lost 4 bases and 3 bases respectively, with 12 bases between them. This CDR3 contains 14 residues. CDR3 in amino acids: CASSSRGATDTQYF. The CDR3, as DNA: TGTGCCAGCAGCTCCAGGGGGGCTACAGATACGCAGTATTTT.

V gene TRBV6-5 combines with J gene TRBJ1-1; TRBD1 agrees at 10 bases. CDR1 and CDR2 from the germline V gene are MNHEY and SVGAGI. CDR3 length: 14 amino acids. V lost 8 bases, J lost 0 bases, and 3 bases stayed unmatched. In DNA, the CDR3 is TGTGCCAGCCGACAGGGGGCGTTGAACACTGAAGCTTTCTTT. Amino acids: CASRQGALNTEAFF.

This clone was seen only once. The V gene is TRBV5-1, the J gene TRBJ2-1; tentative D call: TRBD2 (5 bases). Germline assignment: CDR1 SGHRS and CDR2 YFSETQ. The CDR3 is 14 amino acids. V lost 0 bases, J lost 3 bases, and 7 bases lay in between. The CDR3 reads CASSLAGYYNEQFF. The CDR3 DNA is TGCGCCAGCAGCTTGGCGGGGTACTACAATGAGCAGTTCTTC.

The chain has TRBV6-2 or TRBV6-3 and TRBJ2-5; TRBD1 matches at 8 bases. The CDR3 totals 16 residues. Germline CDR1 MNHEY, CDR2 SVGEGT. The ends lost 0 bases at V and 4 bases at J; junction bases unmatched: 7. The CDR3, as DNA: TGTGCCAGCAGTTACTCTGCCAGGGGGCAGGCAGAGACCCAGTACTTC. Amino acids: CASSYSARGQAETQYF.